This TCR beta chain emerged from a study of blood T cell repertoires in COVID-19. Study details: Italy, Spain and the United States were the sources of the convalescent and acute COVID-19 samples. Sources were T cells, B-cell-depleted T cells, or PBMCs; the material itself was cDNA or gDNA.

In the original workflow: Reference gene primer amplification gave nucleated cell count estimates. Generated by immunoSEQ multiplex PCR, the TCRdb table keeps only in-frame clones and is missing some. V and J calls and clone size are those listed in that table; D and trimming were worked out from the DNA. Of about 26,000 clones in the sample, around 93% were seen once. Germline CDR1 reads SGHAT; CDR2 reads FQNNGV. The CDR3 runs to 15 residues. V lost 3 bases, J lost 1 base, and 1 base stayed unmatched. The sequencing sample was made of peripheral blood. The sequence was obtained from a human donor in a cohort sampled during active COVID-19. This chain uses TRBV11-2 with TRBJ2-2, with 8 bases aligning to TRBD2. The CDR3 loop is CASSFTSGNTGELFF. In DNA form, the CDR3 reads TGTGCCAGCAGCTTTACTAGCGGGAACACCGGGGAGCTGTTTTTT.